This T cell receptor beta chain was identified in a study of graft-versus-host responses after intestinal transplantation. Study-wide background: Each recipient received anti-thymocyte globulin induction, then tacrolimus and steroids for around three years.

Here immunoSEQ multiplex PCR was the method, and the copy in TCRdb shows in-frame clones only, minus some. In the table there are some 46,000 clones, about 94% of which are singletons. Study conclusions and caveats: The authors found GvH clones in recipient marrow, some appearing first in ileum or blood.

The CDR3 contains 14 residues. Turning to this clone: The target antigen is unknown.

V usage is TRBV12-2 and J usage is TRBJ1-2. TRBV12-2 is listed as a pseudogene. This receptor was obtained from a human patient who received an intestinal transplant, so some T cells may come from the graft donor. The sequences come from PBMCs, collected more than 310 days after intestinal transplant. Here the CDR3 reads CASRLGIGSYGYTF. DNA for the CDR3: TGTGCAAGTCGCTTAGGAATCGGTAGCTATGGCTACACCTTC.